This T cell receptor (beta chain) was obtained from a study of T cell responses to AZD1222 COVID-19 vaccine. Produced via immunoSEQ multiplex PCR; TCRdb's table is partial and in-frame only. The sample includes roughly 150,000 clones, 80% to 90% seen only once; the top ten take around 7.8%. The CDR3 runs 13 residues. Germline lookup yields CDR1 SGHTA and CDR2 FQGNSA. V was shortened by 5 bases and J by 12 bases, with 19 bases between the two germline ends. The sequencing here drew on peripheral blood, taken on day 0 of AZD1222 vaccination. V usage is TRBV7-2 and J usage is TRBJ2-5; the D is unclear. The sequence derives from an adult in good health. The CDR3 sequence: CASSLEDQRPEYF. The DNA for the CDR3 is TGTGCCAGCAGCCTCGAGGACCAGCGCCCCGAGTACTTC.